This T cell receptor beta chain was retrieved from a study of cytomegalovirus exposure and HLA in healthy donors. General study results and limits: Another analysis was done later, and it associated roughly 15,000 TCR beta sequences with HLA alleles at 0.05 false discovery rate. Donors were assumed by presence/absence analyses to have roughly uniform sequencing depth.

Worth noting for this clone: The antigen is not known.

PCR was performed using 60 Vbeta and 13 Jbeta primers. The protocol was immunoSEQ multiplex PCR, while the TCRdb copy is restricted to in-frame clones and leaves out a portion. Of 150,000 to 200,000 clones listed, roughly 74% are singletons. The J segment lost 4 bases and the V segment lost 4 bases, leaving 8 bases of the junction unmatched. Germline V CDR1 and CDR2: SEHNR, FQNEAQ (reference sequence). The CDR3 is 16 amino acids. The TCR comes from a woman under 40 in good health and CMV-seronegative. Sequenced sample: PBMCs. The J gene is TRBJ2-7, the V gene TRBV7-9; TRBD2 aligns across 12 bases. Here the CDR3 reads CASSSGSGLAGYEQYF. Here the CDR3 DNA reads TGTGCCAGCAGCTCGGGGTCAGGACTAGCGGGATACGAGCAGTACTTC.